A single sample gave rise to the 17 T cell receptor beta chains below, sequenced in a study of yellow fever vaccine responses in identical twins. MiXCR, applied by TCRdb to the RT-PCR reads, yields one record per CDR3 protein. The table lists about 23,000 distinct CDR3 sequences, roughly 80% of them singletons. Sequencing was performed on T cells from blood (PBMCs), unsorted or a sorted subset (not recorded which), taken before or after yellow fever vaccination (not recorded which). These receptors all come from a woman aged 18-35 years who received the yellow fever vaccine.

This clonotype was observed a few times. The rearrangement joins TRBV13 to TRBJ2-5, with D possibly being TRBD1 (6 bases). The CDR3 contains 14 residues. V was pared by 4 bases and J by 0 bases, with 9 bases between. Per the germline V gene, CDR1 is PRHDT and CDR2 is FYEKMQ (reference sequence). The CDR3 spells CASSSRTDQETQYF. In DNA, the CDR3 is TGTGCCAGCAGCTCCCGGACAGACCAAGAGACCCAGTACTTC.

The CDR3 bases are TGTGCCAGCAGCTCCCGGACTAGCGGGGAGGGATACAATGAGCAGTTCTTC. The encoded protein is CASSSRTSGEGYNEQFF. The rearrangement links TRBV11-2 to TRBJ2-1, with TRBD2 matching 12 bases. The CDR3 covers 17 residues. Germline CDR1 and CDR2: SGHAT and FQNNGV. The V segment lost 4 bases and the J segment 4 bases; nucleotides outside the gene matches: 8.

V gene TRBV6-5 combines with J gene TRBJ2-1; the match to TRBD1 covers 7 bases. Trimming removed 0 bases from V and 5 bases from J; junction bases left unmatched: 7. CDR3 length: 16 residues. Looked up from germline, CDR1 is MNHEY and CDR2 is SVGAGI. The CDR3 DNA is TGTGCCAGCAGTTACTCGCAATTTGGACAGGACAATGAGCAGTTCTTC. Translating it yields CASSYSQFGQDNEQFF.

This clonotype was observed once. The rearrangement uses TRBV7-2 and TRBJ2-3; TRBD2 agrees at 8 bases. Germline CDR1 and CDR2: SGHTA and FQGNSA. Unmatched junction bases numbered 5, after V lost 5 bases and J lost 4 bases. This CDR3 has 14 amino acids. The DNA for the CDR3 is TGTGCCAGCAGCGCCGGACTAGCCGCAGATACGCAGTATTTT. Its translation is CASSAGLAADTQYF. Together with reference TRBV7-2 and TRBJ2-3, the CDR3 gives the full variable domain: GAGVSQSPSNKVTEKGKDVELRCDPISGHTALYWYRQSLGQGLEFLIYFQGNSAPDKSGLPSDRFSAERTGGSVSTLTIQRTQQEDSAVYLCASSAGLAADTQYFGPGTRLTVL.

The CDR3 spells CASSLALSGRNEKLFF. The DNA for the CDR3 is TGTGCCAGCAGTTTAGCGCTAAGCGGTCGGAATGAAAAACTGTTTTTT. The chain is built from TRBV12-3 or TRBV12-4 and TRBJ1-4, with D hard to call. The length of the CDR3 is 16 residues. The V end lost 0 bases, the J end lost 5 bases, and 13 bases lay between the germline ends.

The V gene is TRBV24-1, the J gene TRBJ2-1; D uncertain. The V gene lost 4 bases and the J gene lost 8 bases, with 8 bases spanning the gap. CDR1 and CDR2 from the germline V gene are KGHDR and SFDVKD. The CDR3 covers 12 residues. DNA of the CDR3: TGTGCCACCAGTGACCCCCCCTATGAGCAGTTCTTC. Its protein is CATSDPPYEQFF.

In this sample, this clonotype turned up once. This sequence joins TRBV11-1 and TRBJ2-1; D gene uncertain. V lost 2 bases and J 15 bases, leaving 5 bases between the germline ends. The germline V gene encodes CDR1 SGHAT and CDR2 FQDESV (reference sequence). The CDR3 is made up of 9 amino acids. In nucleotides, the CDR3 is TGTGCCAGCAGCTTACCTCTGTTCTTC. Translation gives CASSLPLFF. The variable domain in full, completed from reference TRBV11-1 and TRBJ2-1, reads EAEVAQSPRYKITEKSQAVAFWCDPISGHATLYWYRQILGQGPELLVQFQDESVVDDSQLPKDRFSAERLKGVDSTLKIQPAELGDSAMYLCASSLPLFFGPGTRLTVL.

The chain is built from TRBV6-1 and TRBJ2-3; D may be TRBD2 (6 bases). With 6 bases removed from V and 4 bases from J, the gap between germline ends came to 14 bases. The V gene's germline CDR1 is MNHNS and CDR2 SASEGT. The CDR3 covers 14 residues. CDR3 nucleotides: TGTGCCAGCAGCCAGACTAGACCCCCAGATACGCAGTATTTT. Its protein is CASSQTRPPDTQYF.

This chain connects TRBV11-3 to TRBJ2-1, with 9 nucleotides matching TRBD1. The CDR3 is 16 amino acids. V lost 3 bases, J lost 7 bases, and 10 bases stayed unmatched. Germline-derived CDR1 and CDR2 are SGHNT and YENEEA. The CDR3 spells CASSFNYGQGRNEQFF. In nucleotides, the CDR3 is TGTGCCAGCAGCTTCAATTATGGACAGGGGAGGAATGAGCAGTTCTTC. The full variable domain, with the rest looked up from reference TRBV11-3 and TRBJ2-1, is EAGVVQSPRYKIIEKKQPVAFWCNPISGHNTLYWYLQNLGQGPELLIRYENEEAVDDSQLPKDRFSAERLKGVDSTLKIQPAELGDSAVYLCASSFNYGQGRNEQFFGPGTRLTVL.

The chain joins TRBV29-1 to TRBJ2-1; TRBD1 aligns across 8 bases. CDR3 length: 14 amino acids. Germline CDR1 and CDR2: SQVTM and ANQGSEA. Trimming removed 3 bases from V and 5 bases from J; junction bases left unmatched: 6. The CDR3 nucleotides are TGCAGCGTTGACTTCGGGACAGGTAACAATGAGCAGTTCTTC. Its translation: CSVDFGTGNNEQFF.

This clonotype was observed a single time. The V and J genes are TRBV5-5 and TRBJ2-3; D not resolved. Germline V lookup: CDR1 SGHKS, CDR2 YYEKEE (reference sequence). This CDR3 region has 13 residues. The V and J ends lost 4 bases and 1 base respectively, with 7 bases between them. CDR3 DNA sequence: TGTGCCAGCAGCATCTGGGGCACAGATACGCAGTATTTT. This sequence encodes CASSIWGTDTQYF.

This clonotype showed up just once. The rearrangement joins TRBV20-1 to TRBJ1-1; maybe TRBD1 (5 bases). Deletions cut 5 bases from V and 8 bases from J, with 15 bases between. This CDR3 spans 12 amino acids. Germline V lookup: CDR1 DFQATT, CDR2 SNEGSKA (reference sequence). The CDR3 protein is CSAPRRGPEAFF. The CDR3 DNA sequence: TGCAGTGCTCCGAGGCGGGGACCCGAAGCTTTCTTT.

The CDR3: CASSPMGYEQYV. The CDR3 DNA reads TGTGCCAGCTCACCGATGGGCTACGAGCAGTACGTC. The chain couples TRBV18 to TRBJ2-7; D gene unclear. The CDR3 totals 12 residues. Germline CDR1 and CDR2: KGHSH and LQKENI. Deletions cut 3 bases from V and 3 bases from J, with 6 bases between.

This sequence joins TRBV4-1 and TRBJ2-2; the D gene is possibly TRBD1 (5 bases). V was trimmed by 1 base and J by 4 bases, leaving 10 bases between them. The CDR3 runs to 15 residues. Germline assignment: CDR1 MGHRA and CDR2 YSYEKL. The CDR3 reads CASSQGTPFTGELFF. The CDR3, as DNA: TGCGCCAGCAGCCAAGGGACACCTTTCACCGGGGAGCTGTTTTTT.

The chain employs TRBV7-2 and TRBJ1-1; TRBD1 matches 9 bases. The CDR3 runs 16 residues. V was pared by 1 base and J by 5 bases, with 8 bases of the junction left unmatched. Germline loops: CDR1 SGHTA, CDR2 FQGNSA. In DNA form, the CDR3 reads TGTGCCAGCAGCTTAGGGGGGACAGGGTTGGCGACTGAAGCTTTCTTT. Its protein product is CASSLGGTGLATEAFF.

The rearrangement uses TRBV15 and TRBJ2-3, with a weak D call TRBD2 (5 bases). CDR1 and CDR2 (germline): LNHNV, YYDKDF (reference sequence). With 3 bases removed from V and 2 bases from J, the gap between germline ends came to 9 bases. CDR3 length equals 14 residues. The DNA of the CDR3 is TGTGCCACCAGCAGGGACTTGGACACAGATACGCAGTATTTT. Translating gives CATSRDLDTDTQYF.

The V gene is TRBV10-1, the J gene TRBJ2-1; the match to TRBD2 covers 9 bases. With V trimmed by 0 bases and J by 9 bases, 6 bases remained unmatched. The CDR3 runs 15 residues. The germline V gene encodes CDR1 WNHNN and CDR2 SYGVQD (reference sequence). The chain's CDR3 is CASSESASGIGEQFF. In DNA, the CDR3 is TGCGCCAGCAGTGAGTCGGCTAGCGGGATTGGTGAGCAGTTCTTC.